Listed below are T cell receptor beta chains from one sample, sequenced in a study of blood T cell repertoires in COVID-19. This table comes from immunoSEQ multiplex PCR, and its TCRdb copy is limited to in-frame clones, with some not included. The sample includes roughly 260,000 clones, about 91% of them seen just once. The sequencing input was peripheral blood. Receptors were obtained from a person under 30 with COVID-19, enrolled during active disease. The CDR3 runs from the conserved cysteine through the conserved F or W. Each record gives: clone size, V gene, D gene, J gene, CDR3 protein, CDR3 DNA. A D gene is named only where the DNA matches it firmly. A row's size may be missing; if present it is once, few, many or a size class.

clone size: NA; V gene: TRBV9; D gene: NA; J gene: TRBJ2-7; CDR3 protein: CASSPLEGTGTYEQYF; CDR3 DNA: TGTGCCAGCAGCCCCTTAGAGGGGACTGGAACCTACGAGCAGTACTTC
clone size: once; V gene: TRBV5-1; D gene: TRBD1; J gene: TRBJ1-2; CDR3 protein: CASSNTGAQRLPTF; CDR3 DNA: TGCGCCAGCAGCAATACAGGGGCTCAGCGATTGCCCACCTTC
clone size: NA; V gene: TRBV24-1; D gene: NA; J gene: TRBJ1-4; CDR3 protein: CATSDFLSTNEKLFF; CDR3 DNA: TGTGCCACCAGTGATTTTCTATCAACTAATGAAAAACTGTTTTTT
clone size: NA; V gene: TRBV19; D gene: NA; J gene: TRBJ2-1; CDR3 protein: CASSISYHNEQFF; CDR3 DNA: TGTGCCAGTAGTATCTCCTACCACAATGAGCAGTTCTTC
clone size: NA; V gene: TRBV10-2; D gene: NA; J gene: TRBJ2-3; CDR3 protein: CASSAFAGGLTDTQYF; CDR3 DNA: TGCGCCAGCAGTGCCTTTGCTGGGGGCCTCACAGATACGCAGTATTTT
clone size: NA; V gene: TRBV24-1; D gene: NA; J gene: TRBJ2-7; CDR3 protein: CATYYSSTDYEQYF; CDR3 DNA: TGTGCCACCTACTATAGCTCGACGGACTACGAGCAGTACTTC
clone size: few; V gene: TRBV6-2/TRBV6-3; D gene: TRBD1; J gene: TRBJ1-1; CDR3 protein: CASSYSTGGANTEAFF; CDR3 DNA: TGTGCCAGCAGTTACTCGACAGGGGGCGCGAACACTGAAGCTTTCTTT
clone size: NA; V gene: TRBV29-1; D gene: NA; J gene: TRBJ2-7; CDR3 protein: CSVATVGSYEQYF; CDR3 DNA: TGCAGCGTTGCGACAGTAGGGTCCTACGAGCAGTACTTC
clone size: NA; V gene: TRBV19; D gene: NA; J gene: TRBJ1-2; CDR3 protein: CASDGGTLYGYTF; CDR3 DNA: TGTGCCAGCGATGGGGGCACCCTTTACGGCTACACCTTC
clone size: NA; V gene: TRBV12-5; D gene: NA; J gene: TRBJ1-2; CDR3 protein: CASGMVSGGYTF; CDR3 DNA: TGTGCTAGTGGGATGGTCTCGGGTGGCTACACCTTC
clone size: NA; V gene: TRBV28; D gene: TRBD2; J gene: TRBJ2-5; CDR3 protein: CASSLGTSGQETQYF; CDR3 DNA: TGTGCCAGCAGTCTCGGGACTAGCGGACAAGAGACCCAGTACTTC
clone size: NA; V gene: TRBV5-1; D gene: TRBD1; J gene: TRBJ2-7; CDR3 protein: CASSPGQGAYEQYF; CDR3 DNA: TGCGCCAGCAGCCCCGGACAGGGGGCCTACGAGCAGTACTTC
clone size: NA; V gene: TRBV15; D gene: NA; J gene: TRBJ1-4; CDR3 protein: CATSRDFGGVNEKLFF; CDR3 DNA: TGTGCCACCAGCAGAGATTTCGGGGGTGTTAATGAAAAACTGTTTTTT
clone size: NA; V gene: TRBV25-1; D gene: NA; J gene: TRBJ2-7; CDR3 protein: CASNSGSNEQYF; CDR3 DNA: TGTGCCAGCAACAGTGGGTCCAACGAGCAGTACTTC
clone size: NA; V gene: TRBV27; D gene: NA; J gene: TRBJ2-1; CDR3 protein: CASSLSSGNEQFF; CDR3 DNA: TGTGCCAGCAGTTTATCCAGCGGGAATGAGCAGTTCTTC
clone size: NA; V gene: TRBV24-1; D gene: NA; J gene: TRBJ2-5; CDR3 protein: CATSVGPVQETQYF; CDR3 DNA: TGTGCCACCAGTGTGGGCCCCGTTCAAGAGACCCAGTACTTC
clone size: NA; V gene: TRBV11-1; D gene: NA; J gene: TRBJ2-5; CDR3 protein: CASSLVPGNLQETQYF; CDR3 DNA: TGTGCCAGCAGCTTAGTCCCGGGGAACCTCCAAGAGACCCAGTACTTC
clone size: NA; V gene: TRBV21-1; D gene: NA; J gene: TRBJ2-7; CDR3 protein: CASSLAQTYEQYF; CDR3 DNA: TGTGCCAGCAGCTTGGCCCAAACCTACGAGCAGTACTTC
clone size: few; V gene: TRBV28; D gene: NA; J gene: TRBJ2-5; CDR3 protein: CASSFRVGNQETQYF; CDR3 DNA: TGTGCCAGCAGTTTCAGGGTGGGGAACCAAGAGACCCAGTACTTC
clone size: NA; V gene: TRBV5-1; D gene: TRBD2; J gene: TRBJ2-1; CDR3 protein: CASRETSSRGEQFF; CDR3 DNA: TGCGCCAGCAGGGAGACTAGCTCCCGTGGGGAGCAGTTCTTC